This TCR beta chain was identified during a study of shared clonotypes between healthy human individuals. Whole-study findings and limits: Although depth was large, rarefaction showed that sequencing of the sorted subsets was incomplete.

Trimming pared 2 bases from V and 15 bases from J, leaving 21 bases between. The CDR3 runs to 14 residues. CDR1 and CDR2 (germline): ENHRY, SYGVKD. Libraries were prepared by immunoSEQ multiplex PCR; TCRdb keeps only in-frame clonotypes and omits some of them. Of 2,500,000 or so clones listed, around nine tenths are singletons. Remarks on this clone: Antigen specificity is unknown.

This TCR was sampled from a man aged 18 to 30 in good health. The sample was naive CD4+ T cells sorted from blood. Described subset: CD45RA+ positively selected. The chain recombines TRBV10-3 with TRBJ2-3, with D perhaps matching TRBD1 (5 bases). Here the CDR3 DNA reads TGTGCCATCAGTGAGGGTGGACCTTTAGAACAGGAATATTTT. Translated: CAISEGGPLEQEYF.